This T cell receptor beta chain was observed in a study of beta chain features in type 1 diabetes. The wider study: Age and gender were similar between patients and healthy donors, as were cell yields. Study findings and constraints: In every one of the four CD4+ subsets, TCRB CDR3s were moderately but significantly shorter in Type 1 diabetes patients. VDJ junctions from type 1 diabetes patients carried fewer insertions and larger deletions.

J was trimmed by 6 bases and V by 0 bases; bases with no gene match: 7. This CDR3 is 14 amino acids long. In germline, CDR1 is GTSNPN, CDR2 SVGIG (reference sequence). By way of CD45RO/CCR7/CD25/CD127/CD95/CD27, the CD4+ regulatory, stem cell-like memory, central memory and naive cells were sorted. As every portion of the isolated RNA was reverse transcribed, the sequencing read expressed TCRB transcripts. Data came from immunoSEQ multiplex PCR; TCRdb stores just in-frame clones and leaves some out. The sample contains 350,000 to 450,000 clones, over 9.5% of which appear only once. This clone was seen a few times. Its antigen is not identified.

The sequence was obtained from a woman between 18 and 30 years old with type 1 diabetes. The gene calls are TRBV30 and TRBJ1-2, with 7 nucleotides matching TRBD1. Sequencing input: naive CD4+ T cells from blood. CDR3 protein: CAWSVRGGADGYTF. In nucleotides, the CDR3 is TGTGCCTGGAGTGTAAGAGGGGGCGCGGATGGCTACACCTTC.